This T cell receptor beta chain was captured in a study of blood T cell repertoires in COVID-19. The method was immunoSEQ multiplex PCR; TCRdb's version includes in-frame clones alone and lacks a portion of them. This sample has around 99,000 clones, with about four fifths found just once. CDR1 is SGHVS and CDR2 is FQNEAQ in the germline V gene. With 7 bases removed from V and 4 bases from J, the gap between germline ends came to 14 bases. This CDR3 is built from 13 residues. Sequencing input: peripheral blood. This TCR derives from a woman aged 80 or older with active or convalescent COVID-19. The chain links TRBV7-8 to TRBJ2-7; a weak D match, TRBD2 (5 bases). The CDR3 nucleotides read TGTGCCAGCACCATTTTTCGGGATTACGAGCAGTACTTC. As protein: CASTIFRDYEQYF.